The 30 T cell receptor beta chains listed next were all sequenced from one sample in a study of blood T cells in healthy people across ages. The authors ran a second PCR of roughly 6 to 12 cycles using a sample-barcoded 5' primer and a J-beta primer mix. TCRdb reanalysed the 5' RACE reads using MiXCR and keeps one entry per CDR3 protein. The data hold around 1,600,000 distinct CDR3 sequences, with approximately 43% observed a single time. Sequenced sample: blood. The receptors were sampled from a woman aged 18 to 35 in good health.

Points on this clonotype: At one of its ends the junction is not consistent with the germline gene, which may arise from a read error. The chain uses TRBV20-1 and TRBJ2-1; TRBD2 aligns across 12 bases. Germline lookup yields CDR1 DFQATT and CDR2 SNEGSKA (reference sequence). The CDR3 extends over 16 amino acids. The DNA of the CDR3 is TGCAGTGCCCGCCTCCGACTAGCGGGGGCCATCAATGAGAAGTTCTTC. Translated, it gives CSARLRLAGAINEKFF.

This clonotype has a handful of counts. The J gene is TRBJ2-1, the V gene TRBV7-9, with 9 nucleotides matching TRBD2. Trimming removed 5 bases from V and 3 bases from J; junction bases left unmatched: 17. Germline V CDR1 and CDR2: SEHNR, FQNEAQ (reference sequence). This CDR3 contains 19 residues. CDR3 amino acids: CASSRLRETSGPLYNEQFF. CDR3 nucleotide sequence: TGTGCCAGCAGCCGGCTACGTGAGACTAGCGGCCCACTCTACAATGAGCAGTTCTTC.

This clonotype has at least ten counts. The chain is built from TRBV28 and TRBJ2-6, with TRBD1 matching 11 bases. This CDR3 has 18 residues. The germline gives CDR1 MDHEN, CDR2 SYDVKM. Unmatched junction bases numbered 7, after V lost 4 bases and J lost 2 bases. CDR3: CASSYSGTGGTGANVLTF. The CDR3 DNA sequence: TGTGCCAGCAGTTATTCCGGGACAGGGGGAACTGGGGCCAACGTCCTGACTTTC.

This clonotype was picked up a small number of times. This sequence joins TRBV5-1 and TRBJ2-1, with 9 bases fitting TRBD2. The germline V gene encodes CDR1 SGHRS and CDR2 YFSETQ. Trimming at V came to 4 bases and at J to 2 bases, leaving 4 bases not matched to a gene. CDR3 length equals 15 residues. In DNA, the CDR3 is TGCGCCAGCAGCATGACTAGCGGCCCCTACAATGAGCAGTTCTTC. Translated, it gives CASSMTSGPYNEQFF. The full variable domain, rest sourced from reference TRBV5-1 and TRBJ2-1, is KAGVTQTPRYLIKTRGQQVTLSCSPISGHRSVSWYQQTPGQGLQFLFEYFSETQRNKGNFPGRFSGRQFSNSRSEMNVSTLELGDSALYLCASSMTSGPYNEQFFGPGTRLTVL.

The rearrangement links TRBV7-2 to TRBJ2-2, with D perhaps matching TRBD1 or TRBD2 (6 bases each). This CDR3 contains 16 residues. The V gene lost 5 bases and the J gene lost 5 bases, with 18 bases spanning the gap. CDR1 and CDR2 from the germline V gene are SGHTA and FQGNSA. CDR3 in amino acids: CASSTSRGLNTGELFF. CDR3 nucleotides: TGTGCCAGCAGCACTAGTCGGGGGCTGAATACCGGGGAGCTGTTTTTT.

The rearrangement links TRBV9 to TRBJ1-2; weak D call: TRBD1 (6 bases). The CDR3 is 17 amino acids. The V end was cut by 1 base, the J end by 4 bases, with 20 bases between. The germline CDR1 and CDR2 sequences are SGDLS and YYNGEE. CDR3 bases: TGTGCCAGCAGCGTAAGCGGCCCGGAGGGGGGTGGCTATGGCTACACCTTC. It is translated as CASSVSGPEGGGYGYTF.

The rearrangement joins TRBV5-1 to TRBJ2-3, with 9 nucleotides matching TRBD1. Per germline, CDR1 SGHRS and CDR2 YFSETQ. The CDR3 has 16 residues. V shed 0 bases, J shed 4 bases, and the junction held 6 bases outside the gene matches. CDR3 protein: CASSLDRGHSSDTQYF. The CDR3, as DNA: TGCGCCAGCAGCTTGGACAGGGGGCATAGCTCAGATACGCAGTATTTT.

The chain recombines TRBV12-3 or TRBV12-4 with TRBJ2-2; 7 bases agree with TRBD1. With 4 bases clipped from V and 2 bases from J, the junction kept 10 bases outside the gene matches. The CDR3 is made up of 17 amino acids. The DNA of the CDR3 is TGTGCCAGCAGTTCTGCCAGGGGGAGAACCAACACCGGGGAGCTGTTTTTT. Amino acids: CASSSARGRTNTGELFF.

The chain has TRBV6-2 or TRBV6-3 and TRBJ2-1; tentative D call: TRBD2 (6 bases). V shed 1 base and J shed 1 base, with 17 bases lying between them. CDR3 size: 18 residues. The germline CDR1 and CDR2 sequences are MNHEY and SVGEGT. The CDR3 here is CASSYYGRDPKSYNEQFF. The CDR3 bases are TGTGCCAGCAGTTACTATGGGCGGGACCCAAAGTCCTACAATGAGCAGTTCTTC.

This rearrangement joins TRBV6-2 or TRBV6-3 to TRBJ2-7; TRBD1 is a possible D gene (6 bases). This CDR3 comprises 14 residues. The V and J ends lost 5 bases and 7 bases respectively, with 18 bases between them. Germline CDR1 MNHEY, CDR2 SVGEGT. The CDR3 protein is CASSNRDMRQEQYF. CDR3 nucleotide sequence: TGTGCCAGCAGTAACCGGGACATGAGGCAGGAGCAGTACTTC.

The chain uses TRBV4-2 and TRBJ2-1; 8 bases match TRBD1. J gave up 10 bases and V 0 bases, and 8 bases lay outside the gene matches. The length of the CDR3 is 15 residues. CDR1 and CDR2 (germline): LGHNA, YNFKEQ. CDR3 sequence reads: CASSQEAGGGYEQFF. The CDR3 coding sequence is TGTGCCAGCAGCCAAGAGGCAGGGGGCGGGTACGAGCAGTTCTTC.

The rearrangement uses TRBV20-1 and TRBJ1-2; D gene ambiguous. The CDR3 spans 13 residues. V gave up 1 base and J gave up 4 bases, with 10 bases separating them. CDR1 DFQATT and CDR2 SNEGSKA come from the germline V gene (reference sequence). The CDR3 region has the DNA TGCAGTGCTAGAGTGACCCCGTCCTATGGCTACACCTTC. This gives the protein CSARVTPSYGYTF.

This clonotype was seen a few times. The genes are TRBV29-1 and TRBJ2-3; weak D call: TRBD2 (6 bases). Germline V lookup: CDR1 SQVTM, CDR2 ANQGSEA. The CDR3 is 14 residues long. With 6 bases removed from V and 0 bases from J, the gap between germline ends came to 13 bases. DNA of the CDR3: TGCAGCGTCCGCCGCGGGGCTAGCACAGATACGCAGTATTTT. It codes for CSVRRGASTDTQYF.

This clonotype was observed a few times. The chain combines TRBV12-3 or TRBV12-4 with TRBJ1-1; 9 bases match TRBD1. Germline trimming cut 3 bases from V and 10 bases from J; bases unmatched to any gene: 12. The CDR3 spans 15 residues. The CDR3 sequence: CASSLEGQGSPLAFF. The DNA of the CDR3 is TGTGCCAGCAGTTTGGAGGGACAGGGATCCCCGCTAGCTTTCTTT.

There are a few counts of this clonotype. DNA of the CDR3: TGCAGTGCTAGACTCGACAGGGAGAGTTATGGCTACACCTTC. This codes for CSARLDRESYGYTF. The rearrangement joins TRBV20-1 to TRBJ1-2, with 7 positions matching TRBD1. The CDR3 contains 14 residues. Germline V lookup: CDR1 DFQATT, CDR2 SNEGSKA (reference sequence). The ends lost 2 bases at V and 5 bases at J; junction bases unmatched: 8.

This chain uses TRBV7-2 with TRBJ2-1; tentatively, D is TRBD2 (6 bases). CDR1 SGHTA and CDR2 FQGNSA come from the germline V gene. The CDR3 length is 17 residues. Trimming took 4 bases from V and 9 from J, leaving 25 bases between them. The CDR3 loop is CASSSRPIGSGATEQFF. For the CDR3, the DNA is TGTGCCAGCAGCTCCCGCCCCATTGGGTCGGGAGCTACTGAGCAGTTCTTC.

This clonotype turned up a few times. This rearrangement joins TRBV7-2 to TRBJ1-2; 9 bases align to TRBD1. The length of the CDR3 is 14 residues. V gave up 5 bases and J gave up 10 bases; unmatched junction bases: 11. Germline V lookup: CDR1 SGHTA, CDR2 FQGNSA. The CDR3 region is CASSPGQGRKDYTF. For the CDR3, the DNA is TGTGCCAGCAGCCCGGGACAGGGAAGAAAGGACTACACCTTC.

This clonotype was seen at least ten times. The chain recombines TRBV25-1 with TRBJ1-2; TRBD1 is a possible D gene (5 bases). This CDR3 contains 11 residues. Germline loops: CDR1 MGHDK, CDR2 SYGVNS. V lost 5 bases, J lost 5 bases, and 6 bases lay in between. The CDR3: CASSKGYGYTF. In nucleotides, the CDR3 is TGTGCCAGCAGTAAGGGGTATGGCTACACCTTC.

This clonotype has more than one count but fewer than ten. The chain joins TRBV20-1 to TRBJ2-3; D call uncertain. CDR1 is DFQATT and CDR2 is SNEGSKA in the germline V gene (reference sequence). V lost 7 bases to trimming and J lost 0 bases, with 5 bases between them. The CDR3 has 11 amino acids. CDR3 protein: CSVSSTDTQYF. CDR3 coding DNA: TGCAGTGTCTCTAGCACAGATACGCAGTATTTT.

The chain carries TRBV5-1 and TRBJ2-1, with 7 bases identical to TRBD2. The germline gives CDR1 SGHRS, CDR2 YFSETQ. Trimming at V came to 4 bases and at J to 2 bases, leaving 9 bases not matched to a gene. This CDR3 region has 16 residues. Written as DNA, the CDR3 is TGCGCCAGCAGCACGGGACTAACTTTTCCCTACAATGAGCAGTTCTTC. It translates to CASSTGLTFPYNEQFF.

The chain links TRBV7-4 to TRBJ2-7; 7 positions match TRBD2. Germline V lookup: CDR1 SGHVT, CDR2 SQSDAQ. V lost 1 base, J lost 2 bases, and 8 bases stayed unmatched. This CDR3 comprises 16 residues. CDR3 bases: TGTGCCAGCAGCTTAGAAGCACGACTAGCTCCCTACGAGCAGTACTTC. Amino acids: CASSLEARLAPYEQYF.

The rearrangement links TRBV4-3 to TRBJ1-1, with 9 positions matching TRBD1. V gave up 1 base and J gave up 11 bases; unmatched junction bases: 5. The CDR3 is 13 residues long. CDR1 and CDR2 (germline): LGHNA, YSLEER. The CDR3 loop reads CASSQADRGGAFF. In DNA, the CDR3 is TGCGCCAGCAGCCAAGCCGACAGGGGGGGGGCTTTCTTT.

The chain joins TRBV29-1 to TRBJ2-1; D not resolved. Trimming cost V 4 bases and J 5 bases, with 12 bases left between them. The length of the CDR3 is 13 residues. Germline values: CDR1 SQVTM, CDR2 ANQGSEA. In DNA, the CDR3 is TGCAGCGTTGCCTTACATCGAGACAATGAGCAGTTCTTC. Its translation: CSVALHRDNEQFF.

For the CDR3, the DNA is TGTGCCAGCACCCTCCTTCCCCCCACAGATACGCAGTATTTT. This gives the protein CASTLLPPTDTQYF. This chain connects TRBV6-5 to TRBJ2-3, with D unclear. The CDR3 is 14 amino acids. CDR1 is MNHEY, CDR2 SVGAGI, per germline. V lost 7 bases and J 2 bases, leaving 13 bases between the germline ends.

The V gene is TRBV29-1, the J gene TRBJ2-3; D unclear. The V end was cut by 3 bases, the J end by 0 bases, with 10 bases between. Germline assignment: CDR1 SQVTM and CDR2 ANQGSEA. There are 14 residues in the CDR3. CDR3 amino acids: CSVEKWGSTDTQYF. CDR3 coding DNA: TGCAGCGTTGAGAAGTGGGGTAGCACAGATACGCAGTATTTT.

The gene calls are TRBV7-9 and TRBJ2-5; TRBD1 matches at 7 bases. The trim removed 4 bases at V and 7 bases at J, leaving 18 bases unmatched. Germline CDR1 is SEHNR and CDR2 is FQNEAQ (reference sequence). The CDR3 runs to 17 residues. The CDR3 DNA sequence: TGTGCCAGCAGCTCACGGATGACCGGGACAGTCATCGGGACCCAGTACTTC. Translating it yields CASSSRMTGTVIGTQYF.

This clonotype was recorded a few times. In nucleotides, the CDR3 is TGTGCCAGCACTGTTGGACAGGTCCCAGGCTACACCTTC. Protein product: CASTVGQVPGYTF. The chain uses TRBV12-3 or TRBV12-4 and TRBJ1-2; 7 bases fit TRBD1. The trim removed 7 bases at V and 8 bases at J, leaving 10 bases unmatched. The CDR3 covers 13 residues.

The chain uses TRBV28 and TRBJ2-4, with D possibly TRBD2 on 5 matching bases. Germline V gene sequence: CDR1 MDHEN, CDR2 SYDVKM. Trimming stripped 5 bases from V and 13 bases from J, with 15 bases between. The CDR3 loop spans 12 amino acids. The CDR3 protein is CASSDYVGEQYF. CDR3 nucleotides: TGTGCCAGCAGTGACTACGTCGGGGAGCAGTACTTC.

The chain combines TRBV12-3 or TRBV12-4 with TRBJ1-2; D is ambiguous. V gave up 5 bases and J gave up 2 bases, with 9 bases separating them. The CDR3 runs 13 residues. For the CDR3, the DNA is TGTGCCAGCAGTCCCGGGATGAACTATGGCTACACCTTC. Translated, it gives CASSPGMNYGYTF.

The V gene is TRBV6-1, the J gene TRBJ2-5, with 7 nucleotides matching TRBD2. This CDR3 has 14 amino acids. The trim removed 4 bases at V and 2 bases at J, leaving 4 bases unmatched. Germline V gene lookup returns CDR1 MNHNS and CDR2 SASEGT. The CDR3, as DNA: TGTGCCAGCAGTGGCGGGGGACCTCAAGAGACCCAGTACTTC. This translates into CASSGGGPQETQYF.